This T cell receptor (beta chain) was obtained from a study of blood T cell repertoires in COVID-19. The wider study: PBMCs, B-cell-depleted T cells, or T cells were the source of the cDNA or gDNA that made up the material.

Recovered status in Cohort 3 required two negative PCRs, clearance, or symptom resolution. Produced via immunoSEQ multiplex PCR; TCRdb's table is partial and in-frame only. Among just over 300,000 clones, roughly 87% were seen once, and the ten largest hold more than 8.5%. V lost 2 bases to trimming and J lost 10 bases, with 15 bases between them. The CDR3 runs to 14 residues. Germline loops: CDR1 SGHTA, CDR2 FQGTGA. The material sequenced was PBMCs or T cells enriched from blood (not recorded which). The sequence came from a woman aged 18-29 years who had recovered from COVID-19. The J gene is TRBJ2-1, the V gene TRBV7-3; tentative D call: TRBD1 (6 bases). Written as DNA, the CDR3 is TGTGCCAGCAGCTTAGCCCCGTCAGGGGAAGAGCAGTTCTTC. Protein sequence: CASSLAPSGEEQFF.